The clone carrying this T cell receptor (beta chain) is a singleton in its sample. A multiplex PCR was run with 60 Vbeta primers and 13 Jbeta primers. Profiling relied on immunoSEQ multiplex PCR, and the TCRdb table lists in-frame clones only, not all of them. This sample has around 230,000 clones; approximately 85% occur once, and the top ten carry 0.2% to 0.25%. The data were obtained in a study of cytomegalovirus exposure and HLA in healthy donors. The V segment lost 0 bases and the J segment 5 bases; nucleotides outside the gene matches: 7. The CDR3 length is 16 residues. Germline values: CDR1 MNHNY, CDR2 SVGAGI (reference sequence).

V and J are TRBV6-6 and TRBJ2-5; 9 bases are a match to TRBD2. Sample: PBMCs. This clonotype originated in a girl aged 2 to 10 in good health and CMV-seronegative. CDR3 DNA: TGTGCCAGCAGTTACTCCGGCGGGAGGGCCGCGGAGACCCAGTACTTC. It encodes CASSYSGGRAAETQYF.